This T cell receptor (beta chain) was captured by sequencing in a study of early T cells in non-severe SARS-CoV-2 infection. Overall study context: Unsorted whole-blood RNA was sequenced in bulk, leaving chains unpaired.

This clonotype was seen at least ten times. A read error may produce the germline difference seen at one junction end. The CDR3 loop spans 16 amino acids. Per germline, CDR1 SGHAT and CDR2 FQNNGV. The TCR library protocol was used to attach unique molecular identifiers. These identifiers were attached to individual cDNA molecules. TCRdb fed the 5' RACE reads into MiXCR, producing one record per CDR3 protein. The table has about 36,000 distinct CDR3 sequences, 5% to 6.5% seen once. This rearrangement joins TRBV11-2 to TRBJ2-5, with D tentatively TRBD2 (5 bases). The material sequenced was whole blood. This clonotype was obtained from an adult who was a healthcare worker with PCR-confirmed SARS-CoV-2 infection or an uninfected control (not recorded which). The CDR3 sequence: CASSLEVSAGEETQYF. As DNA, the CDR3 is TGTGCCAGCAGCCTAGAAGTTTCAGCCGGGGAAGAGACCCAGTACTTC.